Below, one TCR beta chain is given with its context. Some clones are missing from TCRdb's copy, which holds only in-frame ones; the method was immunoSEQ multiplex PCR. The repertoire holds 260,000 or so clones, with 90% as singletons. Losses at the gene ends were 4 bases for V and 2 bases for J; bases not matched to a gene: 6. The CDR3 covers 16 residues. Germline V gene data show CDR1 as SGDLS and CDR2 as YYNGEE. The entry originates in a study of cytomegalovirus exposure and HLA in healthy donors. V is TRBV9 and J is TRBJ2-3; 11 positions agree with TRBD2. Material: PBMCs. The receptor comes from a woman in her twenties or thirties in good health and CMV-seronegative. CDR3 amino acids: CASSLGTSGYTDTQYF. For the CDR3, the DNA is TGTGCCAGCAGCCTCGGGACTAGCGGCTACACAGATACGCAGTATTTT. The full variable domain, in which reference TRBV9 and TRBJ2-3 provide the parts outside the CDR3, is DSGVTQTPKHLITATGQRVTLRCSPRSGDLSVYWYQQSLDQGLQFLIQYYNGEERAKGNILERFSAQQFPDLHSELNLSSLELGDSALYFCASSLGTSGYTDTQYFGPGTRLTVL.